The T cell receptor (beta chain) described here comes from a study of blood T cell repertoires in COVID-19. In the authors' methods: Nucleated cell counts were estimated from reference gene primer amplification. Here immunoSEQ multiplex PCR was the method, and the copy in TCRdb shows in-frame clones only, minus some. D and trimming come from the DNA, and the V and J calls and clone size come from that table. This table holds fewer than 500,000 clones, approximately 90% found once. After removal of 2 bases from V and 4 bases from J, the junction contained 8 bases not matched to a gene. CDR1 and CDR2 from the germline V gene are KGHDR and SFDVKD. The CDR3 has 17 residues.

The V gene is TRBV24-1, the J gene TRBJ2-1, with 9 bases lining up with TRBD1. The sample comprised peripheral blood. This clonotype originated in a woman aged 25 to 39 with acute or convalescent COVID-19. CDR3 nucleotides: TGTGCCACCAGTGATTCAAACCGGGACAGGGCATACAATGAGCAGTTCTTC. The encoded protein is CATSDSNRDRAYNEQFF.